Reported below is one T cell receptor beta chain. The sample originates from a study of shared clonotypes between healthy human individuals. The naive CD8 population came from CD45RO-negative cells selected for CCR7, without terminally differentiated effector memory CD45RA+ cells. Clones were read by immunoSEQ multiplex PCR, and TCRdb kept only the in-frame ones, dropping some. The sample has about 2 million clones, about 95% seen once. The V gene lost 3 bases and the J gene lost 0 bases, with 15 bases spanning the gap. Looked up from germline, CDR1 is MDHEN and CDR2 is SYDVKM. The CDR3 spans 16 residues.

This TCR came from a man younger than 30 in good health. Sequenced sample: naive CD8+ T cells sorted from blood. The chain recombines TRBV28 with TRBJ2-7; perhaps TRBD1 as D (7 bases). The CDR3 loop is CASSFGGGVSSYEQYF. In DNA, the CDR3 is TGTGCCAGCAGTTTCGGAGGGGGCGTCAGCTCCTACGAGCAGTACTTC.